Sequencing of this T cell receptor (beta chain) was carried out in a study of identical twins. With 0 bases removed from V and 7 bases from J, the gap between germline ends came to 12 bases. Germline CDR1 reads ENHRY; CDR2 reads SYGVKD. The CDR3 length is 15 residues. As for this clonotype: Its antigen is undetermined.

MiXCR, run by TCRdb on the 5' RACE reads, gives a single entry per CDR3 protein. The sample shows about 530,000 distinct CDR3 sequences, around 20% of them seen only once. Study-wide results and limits: While abundant cord blood beta clonotypes carried fewer insertions, memory repertoires showed no such pattern.

The data were also submitted as part of a second study, on yellow fever vaccine responses in identical twins.

V is TRBV10-3 and J is TRBJ2-2, with D unclear. This TCR was recovered from a woman under 30 in good health. Sequencing used CD4+ T cells sorted from blood. The CDR3 region is CAISESGRTGGELFF. CDR3 nucleotides: TGTGCCATCAGTGAGTCGGGCAGGACGGGCGGGGAGCTGTTTTTT.